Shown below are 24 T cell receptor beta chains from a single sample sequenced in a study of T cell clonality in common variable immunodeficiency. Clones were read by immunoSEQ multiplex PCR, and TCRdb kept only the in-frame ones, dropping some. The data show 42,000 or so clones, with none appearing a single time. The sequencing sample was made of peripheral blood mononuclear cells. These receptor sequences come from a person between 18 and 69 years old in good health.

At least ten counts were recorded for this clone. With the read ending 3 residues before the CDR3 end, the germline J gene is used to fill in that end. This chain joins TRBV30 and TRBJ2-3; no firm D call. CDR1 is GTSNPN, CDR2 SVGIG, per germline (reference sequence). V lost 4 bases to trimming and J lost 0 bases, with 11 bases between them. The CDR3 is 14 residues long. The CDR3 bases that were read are TGTGCCTGGAAGCCCGGTCCAAGCACAGATACG. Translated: CAWKPGPSTDT. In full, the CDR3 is CAWKPGPSTDTQYF. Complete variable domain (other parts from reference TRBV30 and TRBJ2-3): SQTIHQWPATLVQPVGSPLSLECTVEGTSNPNLYWYRQAAGRGLQLLFYSVGIGQISSEVPQNLSASRPQDRQFILSSKKLLLSDSGFYLCAWKPGPSTDTQYFGPGTRLTVL.

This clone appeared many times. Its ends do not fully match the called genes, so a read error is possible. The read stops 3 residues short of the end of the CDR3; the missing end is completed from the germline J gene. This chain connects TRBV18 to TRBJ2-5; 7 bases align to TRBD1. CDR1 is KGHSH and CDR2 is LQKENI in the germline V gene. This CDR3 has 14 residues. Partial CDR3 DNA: TGTGCCAGCTCGCCACAGGGGAGTCAAGAGACC. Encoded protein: CASSPQGSQET. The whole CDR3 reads CASSPQGSQETQYF.

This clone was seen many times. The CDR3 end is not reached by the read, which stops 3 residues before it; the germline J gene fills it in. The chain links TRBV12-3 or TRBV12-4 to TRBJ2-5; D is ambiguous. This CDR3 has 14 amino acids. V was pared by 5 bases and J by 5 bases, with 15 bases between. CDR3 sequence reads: CASSNYKVWETQYF. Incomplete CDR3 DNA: TGTGCCAGCAGTAACTATAAGGTCTGGGAGACC.

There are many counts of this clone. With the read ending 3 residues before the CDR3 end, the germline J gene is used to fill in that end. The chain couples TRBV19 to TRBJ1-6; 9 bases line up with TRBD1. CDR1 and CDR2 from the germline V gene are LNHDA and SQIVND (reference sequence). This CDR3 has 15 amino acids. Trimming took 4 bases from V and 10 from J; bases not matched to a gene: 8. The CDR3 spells CASSTGTGIISPLHF. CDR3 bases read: TGTGCCAGTAGTACTGGGACAGGGATTATCTCACCC.

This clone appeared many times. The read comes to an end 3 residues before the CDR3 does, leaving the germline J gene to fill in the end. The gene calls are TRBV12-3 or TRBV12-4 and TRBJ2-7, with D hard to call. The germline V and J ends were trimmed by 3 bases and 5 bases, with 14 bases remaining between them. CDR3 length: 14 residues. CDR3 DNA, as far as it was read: TGTGCCAGCAGTTTGGTCCAGGTAGTTAACGAG. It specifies CASSLVQVVNE. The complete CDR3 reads CASSLVQVVNEQYF.

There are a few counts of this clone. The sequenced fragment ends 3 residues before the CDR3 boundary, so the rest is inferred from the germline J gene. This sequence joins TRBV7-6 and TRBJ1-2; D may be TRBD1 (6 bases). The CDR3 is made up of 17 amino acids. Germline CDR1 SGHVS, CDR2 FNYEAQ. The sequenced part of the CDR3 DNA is TGTGCCAGCAGCTCTCCGGTAGGGGGGGCCCCTACTTACGAC. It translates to CASSSPVGGAPTYD. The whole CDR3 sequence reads CASSSPVGGAPTYDYTF.

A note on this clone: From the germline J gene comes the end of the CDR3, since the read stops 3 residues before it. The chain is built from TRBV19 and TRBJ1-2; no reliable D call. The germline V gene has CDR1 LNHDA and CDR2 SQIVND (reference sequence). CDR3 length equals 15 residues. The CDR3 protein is CASSRASGRGNDYTF. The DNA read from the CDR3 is TGTGCCAGTAGTCGGGCTAGCGGGAGAGGCAATGAC.

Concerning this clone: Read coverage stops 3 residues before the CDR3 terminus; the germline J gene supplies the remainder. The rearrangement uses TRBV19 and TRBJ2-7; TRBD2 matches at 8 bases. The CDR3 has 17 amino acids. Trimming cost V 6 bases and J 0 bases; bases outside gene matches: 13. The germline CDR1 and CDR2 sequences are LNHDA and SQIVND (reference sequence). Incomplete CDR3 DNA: TGTGCCAGTAGCCCCGGGAGGGTGGACTTGAGCTCCTACGAG. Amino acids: CASSPGRVDLSSYE. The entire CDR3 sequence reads CASSPGRVDLSSYEQYF.

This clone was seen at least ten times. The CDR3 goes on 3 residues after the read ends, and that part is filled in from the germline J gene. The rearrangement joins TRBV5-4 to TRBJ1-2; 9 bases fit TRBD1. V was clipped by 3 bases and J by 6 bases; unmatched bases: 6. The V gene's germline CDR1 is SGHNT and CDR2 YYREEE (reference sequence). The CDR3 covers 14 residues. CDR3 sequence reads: CASSSLGTGNGYTF. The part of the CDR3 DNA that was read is TGTGCCAGCAGCTCCCTAGGGACAGGGAATGGC.

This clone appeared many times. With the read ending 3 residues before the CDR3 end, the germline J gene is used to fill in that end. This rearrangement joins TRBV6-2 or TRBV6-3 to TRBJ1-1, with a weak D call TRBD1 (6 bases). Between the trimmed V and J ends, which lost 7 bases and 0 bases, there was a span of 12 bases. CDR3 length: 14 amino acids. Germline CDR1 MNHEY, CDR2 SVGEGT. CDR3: CASIPDSLNTEAFF. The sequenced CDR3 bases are TGTGCCAGCATTCCGGACAGCCTGAACACTGAA.

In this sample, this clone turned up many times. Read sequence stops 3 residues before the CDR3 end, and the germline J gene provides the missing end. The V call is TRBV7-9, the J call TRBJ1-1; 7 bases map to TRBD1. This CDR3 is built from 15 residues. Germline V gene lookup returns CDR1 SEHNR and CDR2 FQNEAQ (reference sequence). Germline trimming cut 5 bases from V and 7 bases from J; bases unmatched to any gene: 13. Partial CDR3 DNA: TGTGCCAGCAGCCCCCCCGGCCCATACAGGGGTGAA. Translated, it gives CASSPPGPYRGE. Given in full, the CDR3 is CASSPPGPYRGEAFF.

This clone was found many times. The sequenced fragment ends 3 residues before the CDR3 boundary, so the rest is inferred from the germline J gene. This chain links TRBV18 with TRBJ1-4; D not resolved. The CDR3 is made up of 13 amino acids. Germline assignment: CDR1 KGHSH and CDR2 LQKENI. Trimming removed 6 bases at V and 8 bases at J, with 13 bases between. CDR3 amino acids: CASSAPPGEKLFF. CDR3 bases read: TGTGCCAGCTCCGCTCCCCCGGGGGAAAAA.

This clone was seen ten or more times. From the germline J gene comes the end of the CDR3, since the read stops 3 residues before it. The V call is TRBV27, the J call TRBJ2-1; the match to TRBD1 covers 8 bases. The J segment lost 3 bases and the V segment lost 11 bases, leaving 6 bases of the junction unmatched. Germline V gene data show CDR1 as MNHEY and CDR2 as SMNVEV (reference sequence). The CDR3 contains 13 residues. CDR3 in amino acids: CAVLTGVYNEQFF. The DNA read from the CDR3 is TGTGCCGTCCTGACAGGGGTCTACAATGAG.

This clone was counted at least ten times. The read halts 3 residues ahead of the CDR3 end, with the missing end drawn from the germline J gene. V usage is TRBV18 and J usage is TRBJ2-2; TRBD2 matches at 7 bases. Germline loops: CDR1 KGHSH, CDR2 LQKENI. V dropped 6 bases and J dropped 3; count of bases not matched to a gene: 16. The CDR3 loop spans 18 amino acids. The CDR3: CASSPAGRTQGYTGELFF. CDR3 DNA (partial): TGTGCCAGCTCCCCAGCGGGGAGGACCCAAGGGTACACCGGGGAG.

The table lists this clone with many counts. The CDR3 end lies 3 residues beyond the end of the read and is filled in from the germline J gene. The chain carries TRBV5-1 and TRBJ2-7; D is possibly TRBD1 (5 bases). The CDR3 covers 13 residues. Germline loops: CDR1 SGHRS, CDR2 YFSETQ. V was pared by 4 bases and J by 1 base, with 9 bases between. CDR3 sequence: CASSPDISYEQYF. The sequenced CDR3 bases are TGCGCCAGCAGCCCGGACATATCCTACGAG.

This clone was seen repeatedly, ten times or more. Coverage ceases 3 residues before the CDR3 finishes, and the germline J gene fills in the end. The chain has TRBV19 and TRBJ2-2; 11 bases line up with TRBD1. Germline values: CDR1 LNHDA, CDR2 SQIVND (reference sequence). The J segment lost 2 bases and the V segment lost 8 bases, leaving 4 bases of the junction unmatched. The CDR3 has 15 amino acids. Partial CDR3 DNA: TGTGCCAGTCGGACAGGGGGCTTCAACACCGGGGAG. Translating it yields CASRTGGFNTGE. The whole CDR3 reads CASRTGGFNTGELFF. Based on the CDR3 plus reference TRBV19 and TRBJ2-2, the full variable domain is DGGITQSPKYLFRKEGQNVTLSCEQNLNHDAMYWYRQDPGQGLRLIYYSQIVNDFQKGDIAEGYSVSREKKESFPLTVTSAQKNPTAFYLCASRTGGFNTGELFFGEGSRLTVL.

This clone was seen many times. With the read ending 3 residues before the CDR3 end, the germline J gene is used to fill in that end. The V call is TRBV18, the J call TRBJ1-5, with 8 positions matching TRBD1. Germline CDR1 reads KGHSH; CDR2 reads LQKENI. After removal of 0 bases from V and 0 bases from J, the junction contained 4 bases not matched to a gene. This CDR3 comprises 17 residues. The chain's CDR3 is CASSPPSGGYSNQPQHF. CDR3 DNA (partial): TGTGCCAGCTCACCACCATCAGGGGGCTATAGCAATCAGCCC.

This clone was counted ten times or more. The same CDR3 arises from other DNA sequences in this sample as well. The CDR3 is CASSQDTGFSYEQYF. CDR3 bases read: TGTGCCAGCAGCCAAGACACGGGGTTCTCCTACGAG. The chain combines TRBV4-2 with TRBJ2-7; tentatively, D is TRBD2 (5 bases). The read ends 3 residues before the CDR3 terminus; that terminus is restored from the germline J gene. The CDR3 length is 15 residues. Per germline, CDR1 LGHNA and CDR2 YNFKEQ. Deletions cut 0 bases from V and 0 bases from J, with 9 bases between.

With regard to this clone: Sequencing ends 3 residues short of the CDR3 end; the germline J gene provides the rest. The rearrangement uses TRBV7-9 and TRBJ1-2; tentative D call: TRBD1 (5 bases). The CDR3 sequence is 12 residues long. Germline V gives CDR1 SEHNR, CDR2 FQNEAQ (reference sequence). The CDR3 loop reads CASSQIAGDYTF. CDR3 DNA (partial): TGTGCCAGCAGCCAGATAGCGGGGGAC.

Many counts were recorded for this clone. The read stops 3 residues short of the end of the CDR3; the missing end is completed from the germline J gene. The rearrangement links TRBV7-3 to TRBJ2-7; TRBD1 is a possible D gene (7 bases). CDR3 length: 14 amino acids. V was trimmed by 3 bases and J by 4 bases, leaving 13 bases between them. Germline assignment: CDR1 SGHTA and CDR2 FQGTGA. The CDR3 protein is CASSLSAGGYEQYF. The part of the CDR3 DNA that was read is TGTGCCAGCAGCTTGTCGGCAGGGGGGTACGAG.

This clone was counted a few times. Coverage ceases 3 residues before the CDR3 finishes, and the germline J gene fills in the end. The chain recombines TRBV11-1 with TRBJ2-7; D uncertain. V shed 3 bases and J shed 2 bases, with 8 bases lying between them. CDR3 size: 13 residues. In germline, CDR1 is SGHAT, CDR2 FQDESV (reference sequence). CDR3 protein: CASSLGRTYEQYF. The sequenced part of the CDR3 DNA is TGTGCCAGCAGCTTGGGCAGGACCTACGAG.

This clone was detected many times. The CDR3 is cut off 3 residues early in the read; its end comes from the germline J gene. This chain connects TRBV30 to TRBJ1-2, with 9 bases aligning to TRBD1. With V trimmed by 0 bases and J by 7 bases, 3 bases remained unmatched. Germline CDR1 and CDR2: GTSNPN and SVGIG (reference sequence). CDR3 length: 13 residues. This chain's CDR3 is CAWSVTGGSGYTF. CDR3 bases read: TGTGCCTGGAGTGTAACAGGGGGCTCTGGC.

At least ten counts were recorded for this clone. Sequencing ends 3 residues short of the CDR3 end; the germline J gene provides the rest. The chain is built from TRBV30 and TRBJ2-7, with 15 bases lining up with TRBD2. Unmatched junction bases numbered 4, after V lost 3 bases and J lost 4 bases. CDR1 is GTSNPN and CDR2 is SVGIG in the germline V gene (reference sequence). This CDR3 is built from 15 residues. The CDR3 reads CAWSHGTSGRYEQYF. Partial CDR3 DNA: TGTGCCTGGAGCCACGGGACTAGCGGGAGGTACGAG.

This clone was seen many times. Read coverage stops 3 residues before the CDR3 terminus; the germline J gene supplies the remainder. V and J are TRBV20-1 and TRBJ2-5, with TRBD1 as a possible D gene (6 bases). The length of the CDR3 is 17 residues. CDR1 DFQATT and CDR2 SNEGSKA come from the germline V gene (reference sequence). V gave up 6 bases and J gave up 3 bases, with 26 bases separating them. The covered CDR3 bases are TGCAGTGCCCAACTGGACAGATTAAACAGGGCCAAAGAGACC. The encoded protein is CSAQLDRLNRAKET. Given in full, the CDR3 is CSAQLDRLNRAKETQYF.